These T cell receptor beta chains were read from a single sample in a study of blood T cell repertoires in COVID-19. Sequencing was performed with immunoSEQ multiplex PCR; in TCRdb, only in-frame clones are kept and a portion is missing. The sample carries about 330,000 clones, approximately 85% recorded once. The sequenced material came from peripheral blood. The receptor set was obtained from a woman between 50 and 59 years old with acute or convalescent COVID-19. The CDR3 runs from the conserved cysteine through the conserved F or W. The order of the fields is clone size, V gene, D gene, J gene, CDR3 DNA, CDR3 protein. The D gene is left open where the match is weak. The size entry is marked missing in some rows and otherwise reads once, few, many or a size class.

>NA|TRBV5-1|NA|TRBJ2-7
TGCGCCAGCAGCCCTCTTACGGGAGTACTCCCTACCTACGAGCAGTACTTC
CASSPLTGVLPTYEQYF
>NA|TRBV18|TRBD1|TRBJ1-4
TGTGCCAGCTCTCGATCTGGACAGGGACTTGAAAAACTGTTTTTT
CASSRSGQGLEKLFF
>NA|TRBV14|NA|TRBJ1-3
TGTGCCAGCAGCCGCGACAGAGCTTTCTCACCCACCTCTGGAAACACCATATATTTT
CASSRDRAFSPTSGNTIYF
>NA|TRBV5-5|NA|TRBJ2-5
TGTGCCAGCAGCTTGGCCTGGCTTACGGAGACCCAGTACTTC
CASSLAWLTETQYF
>NA|TRBV28|TRBD2|TRBJ2-1
TGTGCCAGCAATTTAGCGGGAGGTCCCTACAATGAGCAGTTCTTC
CASNLAGGPYNEQFF
>NA|TRBV3-1/TRBV3-2|NA|TRBJ1-4
TGTGCCAGCAGCCAATTTCCGGGGGGATGGGATGAAAAACTGTTTTTT
CASSQFPGGWDEKLFF
>once|TRBV20-1|TRBD1|TRBJ1-2
TGCAGTGCTAGTAACCAGGGGGCGCGGGGCTACACCTTC
CSASNQGARGYTF
>NA|TRBV12-3/TRBV12-4|NA|TRBJ2-1
TGTGCCAGCGCGAACAGGGAGTACAATGAGCAGTTCTTC
CASANREYNEQFF
>NA|TRBV6-1|TRBD1|TRBJ1-1
TGTGCCAGCAGTTCCACGTTCAGGGGGCGCAACGAAGCTTTCTTT
CASSSTFRGRNEAFF
>NA|TRBV4-3|NA|TRBJ2-3
TGCGCCAGCAGCCAAGCGGGAGAAACAGATACGCAGTATTTT
CASSQAGETDTQYF
>NA|TRBV28|NA|TRBJ2-7
TGTGCCAGCAGTTCCATCCCCCCCGACAGTTACGAGCAGTACTTC
CASSSIPPDSYEQYF
>once|TRBV7-2|TRBD2|TRBJ2-3
TGTGCCAGCAGCCTGGGACTAGCGGGAGGGGGAGATACGCAGTATTTT
CASSLGLAGGGDTQYF
>NA|TRBV20-1|NA|TRBJ1-2
TGCAGTGCTAGTCGGGGGGCTGGCTATGGCTACACCTTC
CSASRGAGYGYTF
>NA|TRBV19|TRBD1|TRBJ1-6
TGTGCCAGTAGGCTGACCCAGGGGGATTCACCCCTCCACTTT
CASRLTQGDSPLHF
>NA|TRBV7-3|NA|TRBJ2-1
TGTGCCAGCAGCTTTGGCACTACCTACAATGAGCAGTTCTTC
CASSFGTTYNEQFF
>few|TRBV28|NA|TRBJ1-2
TGTGCCAGCAGTCTAGGGGGAGCAGGGGCTCAGGGCGGCTACACCTTC
CASSLGGAGAQGGYTF
>NA|TRBV4-3|NA|TRBJ1-4
TGCGCCAGCAGCCAAGGACTTGGGATCGGGGCTAATGAAAAACTGTTTTTT
CASSQGLGIGANEKLFF
>NA|TRBV6-1|NA|TRBJ1-1
TGTGCCAGCAGTGAATTCGGGGCGGGGATGAACACTGAAGCTTTCTTT
CASSEFGAGMNTEAFF
>NA|TRBV27|TRBD2|TRBJ2-1
TGTGCCAGCAGTTTAGAGTTCACCGGACTAGCCTACTACAATGAGCAGTTCTTC
CASSLEFTGLAYYNEQFF
>NA|TRBV7-2|NA|TRBJ1-4
TGTGCCAGCAGCTCGGAGCTGGCTAATGAAAAACTGTTTTTT
CASSSELANEKLFF
>NA|TRBV9|TRBD1|TRBJ1-1
TGTGCCAGCACCCGGGCCCAGGGGGCTTTCACTGAAGCTTTCTTT
CASTRAQGAFTEAFF
>NA|TRBV28|TRBD1|TRBJ1-4
TGTGCCAGTAGAAAGGGACAGGGGGCGGAAAAACTGTTTTTT
CASRKGQGAEKLFF
>NA|TRBV7-8|TRBD1|TRBJ2-1
TGTGCCAGCAGCTTGGCCTACGGGACAGGGGGTAGTGATGAGCAGTTCTTC
CASSLAYGTGGSDEQFF
>NA|TRBV29-1|NA|TRBJ2-7
TGCAGCGTTCTGGGGGGGGCGCAGTTTGAGCAGTACTTC
CSVLGGAQFEQYF